Listed below are T cell receptor beta chains from one sample, sequenced in a study of T cells in Graves' hyperthyroidism and ophthalmopathy. TCRdb re-derived calls from the multiplex PCR reads in MiXCR, one entry per CDR3 protein. The sample contains hundreds of thousands of distinct CDR3 sequences, 15% to 19% of which appear only once. Sequencing was performed on blood. The receptors derive from a woman aged 18-29 years with Graves' hyperthyroidism. CDR3s include the opening cysteine and the closing phenylalanine or tryptophan. D genes are given only for firm matches. Size tells how often a clone was seen (once, few, many) or the class of an expanded clone, and some rows leave it out.

j_call clone_size d_call v_call cdr3_aa cdr3_nt
TRBJ2-5 NA TRBD2 TRBV5-4 CASSRGLADSETQYF TGTGCCAGCAGCCGGGGACTAGCGGATTCGGAGACCCAGTACTTC
TRBJ2-3 few TRBD2 TRBV11-2 CASSLWVWTSGSTDTQYF TGTGCCAGCAGCTTATGGGTATGGACTAGCGGATCCACAGATACGCAGTATTTT
TRBJ1-1 many NA TRBV7-3 CASSPGAGEAFF TGTGCCAGCAGCCCGGGGGCCGGCGAAGCTTTCTTT
TRBJ2-2 many TRBD2 TRBV6-2/TRBV6-3 CASSGPTSWAGELFF TGTGCCAGCAGTGGACCGACTAGCTGGGCCGGGGAGCTGTTTTTT
TRBJ1-1 many NA TRBV5-1 CASSPGVAETEAFF TGCGCCAGCAGCCCAGGGGTGGCGGAGACTGAAGCTTTCTTT
TRBJ2-3 many NA TRBV29-1 CSVEDQATDTQYF TGCAGCGTTGAAGATCAGGCGACAGATACGCAGTATTTT
TRBJ2-3 NA TRBD2 TRBV30 CAWRRSGRAYTQYF TGTGCCTGGAGACGTAGCGGGAGGGCATATACGCAGTATTTT
TRBJ1-4 NA NA TRBV20-1 CSATKIRREEKLFF TGCAGTGCTACCAAAATTCGCAGGGAAGAAAAACTGTTTTTT
TRBJ2-1 few NA TRBV7-9 CASSLGRAREQFF TGTGCCAGCAGCTTAGGGCGGGCTCGCGAGCAGTTCTTC
TRBJ2-2 NA NA TRBV18 CASSAPEGVVAGELFF TGTGCCAGCTCAGCACCGGAGGGGGTAGTCGCCGGGGAGCTGTTTTTT
TRBJ2-1 NA NA TRBV7-8 CASSLSGTSEQFF TGTGCCAGCAGCTTATCAGGGACCAGTGAGCAGTTCTTC
TRBJ1-3 NA NA TRBV4-1 CASSQGLGRSGNTIYF TGCGCCAGCAGCCAAGGGCTGGGGCGCTCTGGAAACACCATATATTTT
TRBJ1-1 many NA TRBV20-1 CSAREAAGRSHLNTEAFF TGCAGTGCTAGAGAAGCGGCGGGCCGGAGTCATCTGAACACTGAAGCTTTCTTT
TRBJ1-4 many NA TRBV28 CASSFEGEDEKLFF TGTGCCAGCAGTTTTGAGGGCGAAGATGAAAAACTGTTTTTT
TRBJ2-7 many TRBD2 TRBV6-1 CASSEDPGTSSYEQYF TGTGCCAGCAGTGAGGACCCCGGGACTAGCAGTTACGAGCAGTACTTC